Following are 30 T cell receptor beta chains from one sample sequenced in a study of T-cell reconstitution after alpha-beta-depleted transplantation in children. Library preparation (for TCRbeta) was performed with unique molecular identifiers. TCRdb recomputed calls from the PCR reads with MiXCR, one row per CDR3 protein. In the table there are more than 200,000 distinct CDR3 sequences, 20% to 30% of which are singletons. The sequences come from PBMCs, mostly from graft donor cells, collected 360 days after TCRalphabeta/CD19-depleted stem cell transplant. The receptors were gathered from a female patient aged 2-10 years who had a stem cell transplant for congenital amegakaryocytic thrombocytopenia, so the T cells may come from the graft donor.

The V and J genes are TRBV6-4 and TRBJ2-1; TRBD2 is a possible D gene (5 bases). The V end lost 3 bases, the J end lost 3 bases, and 15 bases lay between the germline ends. This CDR3 has 16 residues. The germline V gene encodes CDR1 MRHNA and CDR2 SNTAGT. CDR3 residues: CASSEQLDTRYNEQFF. The CDR3 coding sequence is TGTGCCAGCAGTGAGCAACTAGACACGCGCTACAATGAGCAGTTCTTC.

This rearrangement joins TRBV30 to TRBJ1-3, with unresolved D. The CDR3 consists of 12 residues. CDR1 and CDR2 (germline): GTSNPN, SVGIG (reference sequence). V was trimmed by 6 bases and J by 2 bases, leaving 8 bases between them. The CDR3 loop reads CACKGTGNTIYF. CDR3 DNA sequence: TGTGCCTGTAAGGGCACTGGAAACACCATATATTTT.

The V call is TRBV12-3 or TRBV12-4, the J call TRBJ2-1, with a weak D call TRBD2 (6 bases). This CDR3 comprises 15 residues. Trimming cost V 3 bases and J 6 bases, with 15 bases left between them. CDR3 nucleotides: TGTGCCAGCAGTTTCTCTCGGCCGGAGGGCAATGAGCAGTTCTTC. Its protein product is CASSFSRPEGNEQFF.

This rearrangement joins TRBV5-1 to TRBJ2-7; D is undetermined. The CDR3 loop spans 14 amino acids. The germline V gene encodes CDR1 SGHRS and CDR2 YFSETQ. V lost 3 bases and J 3 bases, leaving 13 bases between the germline ends. This chain's CDR3 is CASSWVGFNYEQYF. DNA for the CDR3: TGCGCCAGCAGCTGGGTCGGGTTCAACTACGAGCAGTACTTC. Full variable domain (outside the CDR3, taken from reference TRBV5-1 and TRBJ2-7): KAGVTQTPRYLIKTRGQQVTLSCSPISGHRSVSWYQQTPGQGLQFLFEYFSETQRNKGNFPGRFSGRQFSNSRSEMNVSTLELGDSALYLCASSWVGFNYEQYFGPGTRLTVT.

The chain recombines TRBV27 with TRBJ2-1; D call uncertain. This CDR3 spans 13 amino acids. V was shortened by 3 bases and J by 6 bases, with 9 bases between the two germline ends. Germline CDR1 is MNHEY and CDR2 is SMNVEV (reference sequence). CDR3 region: CASSFLAGNEQFF. In DNA, the CDR3 is TGTGCCAGCAGTTTTTTAGCTGGCAATGAGCAGTTCTTC.

This clonotype was seen only a few times. V gene TRBV30 combines with J gene TRBJ1-3; 7 nucleotides match TRBD1. Germline trimming cut 3 bases from V and 2 bases from J; bases unmatched to any gene: 7. The germline gives CDR1 GTSNPN, CDR2 SVGIG (reference sequence). The CDR3 length is 15 residues. In DNA, the CDR3 is TGTGCCTGGAGCTCCAAGGGACAGACTGGAAACACCATATATTTT. This translates into CAWSSKGQTGNTIYF.

Only a few counts were recorded for this clonotype. V gene TRBV28 combines with J gene TRBJ1-4; TRBD1 matches 9 bases. J lost 0 bases, V lost 5 bases, and 10 bases had no gene match. The CDR3 length is 18 residues. Germline lookup yields CDR1 MDHEN and CDR2 SYDVKM. The CDR3 sequence is CASSRRDRALATNEKLFF. CDR3 DNA: TGTGCCAGCAGTCGCCGGGACAGGGCCCTTGCAACTAATGAAAAACTGTTTTTT.

There are many counts of this clonotype. This sequence joins TRBV2 and TRBJ2-1; unclear D gene. The V gene lost 3 bases and the J gene lost 9 bases, with 12 bases spanning the gap. The CDR3 sequence is 13 residues long. Germline loops: CDR1 SNHLY, CDR2 FYNNEI. DNA for the CDR3: TGTGCCAGCAGTGAGGAGCCCCCGAGTGAGCAGTTCTTC. Its translation: CASSEEPPSEQFF.

This clonotype was detected only a few times. V and J are TRBV7-2 and TRBJ1-5; possibly TRBD1 for D (6 bases). The V gene's germline CDR1 is SGHTA and CDR2 FQGNSA. The CDR3 contains 16 residues. V lost 2 bases, J lost 9 bases, and 20 bases lay in between. This CDR3 reads CASSLQGLGLRGPQHF. CDR3 DNA sequence: TGTGCCAGCAGCTTACAGGGGTTGGGCCTACGCGGGCCCCAGCATTTT.

This clonotype was detected only a few times. The gene calls are TRBV3-1 and TRBJ2-3, with D uncertain. The germline V gene has CDR1 LGHDT and CDR2 YNNKEL (reference sequence). V was shortened by 4 bases and J by 4 bases, with 6 bases between the two germline ends. The CDR3 has 12 amino acids. CDR3 sequence reads: CASSLLSDTQYF. Written as DNA, the CDR3 is TGTGCCAGCAGCCTCCTATCAGATACGCAGTATTTT.

This clonotype has a count of ten or more. This chain links TRBV3-1 with TRBJ1-5; TRBD1 is a possible D gene (5 bases). The V and J ends lost 4 bases and 4 bases respectively, with 11 bases between them. The germline CDR1 and CDR2 sequences are LGHDT and YNNKEL (reference sequence). The CDR3 is 14 residues long. The chain's CDR3 is CASSRAGRNQPQHF. The CDR3 nucleotides are TGTGCCAGCAGCCGGGCAGGGCGGAATCAGCCCCAGCATTTT.

This clonotype has more than one count but fewer than ten. The rearrangement joins TRBV20-1 to TRBJ2-2, with D perhaps matching TRBD2 (6 bases). This CDR3 spans 11 amino acids. V was trimmed by 5 bases and J by 6 bases, leaving 7 bases between them. Germline lookup yields CDR1 DFQATT and CDR2 SNEGSKA (reference sequence). As DNA, the CDR3 is TGCAGTGCTTTAGCGGCCGGGGAGCTGTTTTTT. Translated, it gives CSALAAGELFF.

CDR3 amino acids: CASSESVGGAYYNEQFF. CDR3 bases: TGTGCCAGCAGTGAATCAGTTGGGGGGGCCTACTACAATGAGCAGTTCTTC. V usage is TRBV25-1 and J usage is TRBJ2-1, with D possibly matching TRBD2 (7 bases). V lost 1 base to trimming and J lost 3 bases, with 16 bases between them. The CDR3 sequence is 17 residues long. Germline values: CDR1 MGHDK, CDR2 SYGVNS.

In this sample, this clonotype turned up many times. This sequence joins TRBV5-1 and TRBJ1-1; TRBD1 matches at 8 bases. V dropped 5 bases and J dropped 7; count of bases not matched to a gene: 10. This CDR3 is built from 14 residues. Germline V CDR1 and CDR2: SGHRS, YFSETQ. The CDR3 region has the DNA TGCGCCAGCAGTTTCGCAGGGGGCGAGGGTGAAGCTTTCTTT. Its protein is CASSFAGGEGEAFF.

This clonotype came up a few times. The chain joins TRBV10-2 to TRBJ2-7; D possibly corresponds to TRBD1 (5 bases). CDR3 length: 14 residues. CDR1 and CDR2 (germline): WSHSY, SAAADI. Trimming left V 2 bases short and J 2 bases short, with 10 bases between. Here the CDR3 reads CASSEGADTYEQYF. For the CDR3, the DNA is TGCGCCAGCAGTGAGGGGGCCGATACCTACGAGCAGTACTTC.

The gene calls are TRBV4-1 and TRBJ1-4; D possibly corresponds to TRBD1 (6 bases). This CDR3 is built from 18 residues. Germline CDR1 MGHRA, CDR2 YSYEKL. Trimming left V 1 base short and J 0 bases short, with 15 bases between. CDR3 protein: CASSQVLRTDATNEKLFF. CDR3 bases: TGCGCCAGCAGCCAAGTTTTACGGACAGATGCAACTAATGAAAAACTGTTTTTT.

The chain links TRBV5-8 to TRBJ2-1; TRBD1 agrees at 8 bases. V dropped 4 bases and J dropped 7; count of bases not matched to a gene: 4. Germline loops: CDR1 SGHTS, CDR2 YDEGEE. The CDR3 has 13 amino acids. CDR3 DNA: TGTGCCAGCAGCAAAACAGGGGGTAATGAGCAGTTCTTC. Translating gives CASSKTGGNEQFF.

This clonotype was counted a few times. This sequence joins TRBV4-2 and TRBJ2-7, with 7 positions matching TRBD2. Germline loops: CDR1 LGHNA, CDR2 YNFKEQ. There are 17 residues in the CDR3. Unmatched junction bases numbered 18, after V lost 5 bases and J lost 5 bases. The CDR3 nucleotides read TGTGCCAGCAGCTCCTTCTTACCGGGCTCGAGCGGGGACGAGCAGTACTTC. Translated: CASSSFLPGSSGDEQYF.

The chain combines TRBV20-1 with TRBJ2-5; TRBD2 aligns across 11 bases. Trimming took 1 base from V and 5 from J; bases not matched to a gene: 3. This CDR3 comprises 14 residues. Germline CDR1 is DFQATT and CDR2 is SNEGSKA (reference sequence). Here the CDR3 reads CSARGLAGWETQYF. As DNA, the CDR3 is TGCAGTGCTAGAGGACTAGCGGGGTGGGAGACCCAGTACTTC.

There are a few counts of this clonotype. The chain links TRBV5-1 to TRBJ2-3; the D gene is possibly TRBD1 (6 bases). The CDR3 is made up of 17 amino acids. CDR1 and CDR2 (germline): SGHRS, YFSETQ. The germline V and J ends were trimmed by 0 bases and 1 base, with 15 bases remaining between them. The CDR3 DNA reads TGCGCCAGCAGCTTGGGGACAGTGGGTTCTGGCACAGATACGCAGTATTTT. This translates into CASSLGTVGSGTDTQYF.

The chain has TRBV20-1 and TRBJ2-7; the D gene is possibly TRBD2 (5 bases). Germline V CDR1 and CDR2: DFQATT, SNEGSKA (reference sequence). V lost 0 bases to trimming and J lost 6 bases, with 15 bases between them. CDR3 size: 14 residues. In DNA, the CDR3 is TGCAGTGCTAGAGATAGGGAGTCTGGCCCCGAGCAGTACTTC. Amino acid sequence: CSARDRESGPEQYF.

The rearrangement links TRBV21-1 to TRBJ2-5; TRBD1, as called in the table, went unchecked against the DNA. TRBV21-1 constitutes a pseudogene. CDR3 length: 19 amino acids. The chain's CDR3 is CASSPRRGPGEGVRETQYF. The CDR3 coding sequence is TGTGCCAGCAGCCCCCGACGAGGGCCAGGGGAGGGGGTAAGGGAGACCCAGTACTTC.

This clonotype showed up just a few times. The V gene is TRBV3-1, the J gene TRBJ1-1; D remains ambiguous. Germline CDR1 and CDR2: LGHDT and YNNKEL (reference sequence). The CDR3 totals 13 residues. Trimming left V 2 bases short and J 0 bases short, with 4 bases between. The CDR3 region is CASSQLVNTEAFF. The CDR3 nucleotides read TGTGCCAGCAGCCAATTAGTGAACACTGAAGCTTTCTTT.

The sample holds a few counts of this clonotype. The chain combines TRBV28 with TRBJ2-2; no definite D call. V was pared by 2 bases and J by 6 bases, with 10 bases between. Germline CDR1 and CDR2: MDHEN and SYDVKM. This CDR3 has 14 amino acids. The CDR3 nucleotides read TGTGCCAGCAGTTTAGGACCCTTAGCCGGGGAGCTGTTTTTT. This gives the protein CASSLGPLAGELFF.

The chain couples TRBV21-1 to TRBJ2-7; TRBD1 is taken as the D call from the table, unchecked against the DNA. TRBV21-1 is labeled a pseudogene. The CDR3 contains 13 residues. The CDR3 is CAGIGHQNREQYF. The CDR3, as DNA: TGTGCCGGAATCGGACATCAAAACCGGGAGCAGTACTTC.

This clonotype has more than one count but fewer than ten. This chain links TRBV20-1 with TRBJ2-2; D is undetermined. The V and J ends lost 4 bases and 8 bases respectively, with 17 bases between them. There are 14 residues in the CDR3. Per the germline V gene, CDR1 is DFQATT and CDR2 is SNEGSKA (reference sequence). In nucleotides, the CDR3 is TGCAGTGCTACGTCACAGCCAAATCGGGGGGAGCTGTTTTTT. Encoded protein: CSATSQPNRGELFF.

This chain connects TRBV20-1 to TRBJ2-7; 10 nucleotides match TRBD2. Germline loops: CDR1 DFQATT, CDR2 SNEGSKA (reference sequence). This CDR3 region has 15 residues. Trimming removed 6 bases from V and 3 bases from J; junction bases left unmatched: 11. CDR3 protein: CSAFPLAGAGYEQYF. The CDR3 DNA reads TGCAGTGCCTTCCCTCTAGCGGGAGCGGGCTACGAGCAGTACTTC.

This clonotype was recorded a few times. The chain employs TRBV28 and TRBJ2-7; TRBD2 aligns across 11 bases. This CDR3 is built from 17 residues. J lost 0 bases, V lost 7 bases, and 11 bases had no gene match. Germline V CDR1 and CDR2: MDHEN, SYDVKM. This CDR3 reads CASTPLWGLADSYEQYF. The CDR3 nucleotides are TGTGCCAGCACCCCACTCTGGGGACTAGCGGACTCCTACGAGCAGTACTTC.

At least ten counts were recorded for this clonotype. J is TRBJ2-1 and V is TRBV2; TRBD2 agrees at 13 bases. The CDR3 is 15 amino acids. V lost 10 bases and J lost 9; bases outside the gene matches: 12. Germline lookup yields CDR1 SNHLY and CDR2 FYNNEI. The CDR3 DNA sequence: TGTGCCAACCCCACTAGCGGGGGGGTTTTCTCTGAGCAGTTCTTC. Translated, it gives CANPTSGGVFSEQFF.

This clonotype occurred a few times. The rearrangement links TRBV6-5 to TRBJ2-7; D is undetermined. The CDR3 sequence is 14 residues long. V lost 4 bases and J 4 bases, leaving 14 bases between the germline ends. Germline loops: CDR1 MNHEY, CDR2 SVGAGI. The DNA for the CDR3 is TGTGCCAGCAGTTCCCCACTCTTCCCTTACGAGCAGTACTTC. Encoded protein: CASSSPLFPYEQYF.